These T cell receptor beta chains were read from a single sample in a study of multiple sclerosis patients with progressive multifocal leukoencephalopathy. Profiling relied on immunoSEQ multiplex PCR, and the TCRdb table lists in-frame clones only, not all of them. The sample consists of about 28,000 clones, 70% to 90% of them appearing once. Sample: PBMCs. These receptors were obtained from a human donor with multiple sclerosis. Each CDR3 is given with its conserved first and last residue. Fields, in order: V gene, J gene, D gene, CDR3 length, clone size, CDR3 protein, CDR3 DNA. The D gene is left open where the match is weak. Only part of the rows carry a size: once, few, many, or a class if the clone is expanded.

V gene: TRBV19
J gene: TRBJ1-5
D gene: NA
CDR3 length: 15
clone size: NA
CDR3 protein: CASSIDRSLHQPQHF
CDR3 DNA: TGTGCCAGTAGTATAGATCGGTCTCTACATCAGCCCCAGCATTTT

V gene: TRBV5-4
J gene: TRBJ2-1
D gene: NA
CDR3 length: 15
clone size: NA
CDR3 protein: CASAPGVAWYNEQFF
CDR3 DNA: TGTGCCAGCGCGCCAGGGGTAGCGTGGTACAATGAGCAGTTCTTC

V gene: TRBV2
J gene: TRBJ1-3
D gene: TRBD1
CDR3 length: 17
clone size: NA
CDR3 protein: CASRGTGLNFSGNTIYF
CDR3 DNA: TGTGCCAGCAGGGGGACAGGGCTAAATTTCTCTGGAAACACCATATATTTT

V gene: TRBV12-5
J gene: TRBJ2-5
D gene: TRBD2
CDR3 length: 18
clone size: NA
CDR3 protein: CASGLWWASGGLQETQYF
CDR3 DNA: TGTGCTAGTGGTTTGTGGTGGGCTAGCGGGGGATTGCAAGAGACCCAGTACTTC

V gene: TRBV30
J gene: TRBJ1-4
D gene: NA
CDR3 length: 14
clone size: NA
CDR3 protein: CAWSDGGGGEKLFF
CDR3 DNA: TGTGCCTGGAGTGATGGGGGCGGAGGGGAAAAACTGTTTTTT

V gene: TRBV5-1
J gene: TRBJ2-1
D gene: NA
CDR3 length: 16
clone size: NA
CDR3 protein: CASSPRDSSSYNEQFF
CDR3 DNA: TGCGCCAGCAGCCCGCGAGACTCCAGCTCCTACAATGAGCAGTTCTTC

V gene: TRBV5-4
J gene: TRBJ2-5
D gene: TRBD1
CDR3 length: 16
clone size: NA
CDR3 protein: CASSLGRDREQETQYF
CDR3 DNA: TGTGCCAGCAGCTTGGGCCGGGACAGGGAGCAAGAGACCCAGTACTTC

V gene: TRBV27
J gene: TRBJ2-1
D gene: TRBD1
CDR3 length: 15
clone size: NA
CDR3 protein: CASSPRTGGYNEQFF
CDR3 DNA: TGTGCCAGCAGTCCTCGGACAGGGGGGTACAATGAGCAGTTCTTC

V gene: TRBV5-1
J gene: TRBJ1-1
D gene: NA
CDR3 length: 13
clone size: NA
CDR3 protein: CASSLAGGPEAFF
CDR3 DNA: TGCGCCAGCAGCTTGGCCGGAGGTCCTGAAGCTTTCTTT

V gene: TRBV28
J gene: TRBJ2-7
D gene: TRBD1
CDR3 length: 14
clone size: NA
CDR3 protein: CASSQGQGNYEQYF
CDR3 DNA: TGTGCCAGCAGCCAGGGACAGGGGAACTACGAGCAGTACTTC

V gene: TRBV4-3
J gene: TRBJ1-4
D gene: TRBD1
CDR3 length: 14
clone size: NA
CDR3 protein: CASSLRTGPEKLFF
CDR3 DNA: TGCGCCAGCAGCCTCCGGACAGGGCCCGAAAAACTGTTTTTT

V gene: TRBV27
J gene: TRBJ1-6
D gene: NA
CDR3 length: 13
clone size: NA
CDR3 protein: CASNGGNNSPLHF
CDR3 DNA: TGTGCCAGCAACGGAGGCAATAATTCACCCCTCCACTTT

V gene: TRBV5-1
J gene: TRBJ1-2
D gene: NA
CDR3 length: 13
clone size: NA
CDR3 protein: CASSSGTDYGYTF
CDR3 DNA: TGCGCCAGCAGCTCGGGGACCGACTATGGCTACACCTTC

V gene: TRBV28
J gene: TRBJ2-7
D gene: NA
CDR3 length: 12
clone size: NA
CDR3 protein: CASSQGSYEQYF
CDR3 DNA: TGTGCCAGCAGTCAGGGTTCCTACGAGCAGTACTTC

V gene: TRBV7-2
J gene: TRBJ2-3
D gene: NA
CDR3 length: 12
clone size: NA
CDR3 protein: CASSPLLDTQYF
CDR3 DNA: TGTGCCAGCAGCCCGCTCCTAGATACGCAGTATTTT

V gene: TRBV19
J gene: TRBJ2-1
D gene: TRBD2
CDR3 length: 13
clone size: once
CDR3 protein: CASTLRGGNEQFF
CDR3 DNA: TGTGCCAGTACCCTTAGGGGAGGGAATGAGCAGTTCTTC

V gene: TRBV4-3
J gene: TRBJ1-2
D gene: NA
CDR3 length: 12
clone size: NA
CDR3 protein: CASSLHGGGYTF
CDR3 DNA: TGCGCCAGCAGTCTCCACGGTGGCGGCTACACCTTC

V gene: TRBV7-2
J gene: TRBJ1-6
D gene: NA
CDR3 length: 11
clone size: NA
CDR3 protein: CASSLGQNIHF
CDR3 DNA: TGTGCCAGCAGCTTGGGACAAAATATCCACTTT

V gene: TRBV29-1
J gene: TRBJ1-1
D gene: NA
CDR3 length: 12
clone size: NA
CDR3 protein: CSVSVTNTEAFF
CDR3 DNA: TGCAGCGTCAGTGTGACGAACACTGAAGCTTTCTTT

V gene: TRBV4-2
J gene: TRBJ2-3
D gene: NA
CDR3 length: 15
clone size: NA
CDR3 protein: CASSQGTGSTDTQYF
CDR3 DNA: TGTGCCAGCAGCCAAGGGACGGGAAGCACAGATACGCAGTATTTT

V gene: TRBV7-2
J gene: TRBJ2-7
D gene: NA
CDR3 length: 14
clone size: NA
CDR3 protein: CASSSDPWSYEQYF
CDR3 DNA: TGTGCCAGCAGCTCGGACCCCTGGTCCTACGAGCAGTACTTC

V gene: TRBV6-5
J gene: TRBJ2-7
D gene: TRBD1
CDR3 length: 14
clone size: once
CDR3 protein: CASSYTGQGDEQYF
CDR3 DNA: TGTGCCAGCAGTTACACCGGACAGGGAGACGAGCAGTACTTC

V gene: TRBV5-1
J gene: TRBJ1-2
D gene: TRBD1
CDR3 length: 14
clone size: NA
CDR3 protein: CASSLEGTGGDYTF
CDR3 DNA: TGCGCCAGCAGCTTGGAAGGGACAGGGGGGGACTACACCTTC

V gene: TRBV6-1
J gene: TRBJ1-2
D gene: NA
CDR3 length: 14
clone size: NA
CDR3 protein: CASSLTVENYGYTF
CDR3 DNA: TGTGCCAGCAGCCTCACAGTAGAGAACTATGGCTACACCTTC

V gene: TRBV5-4
J gene: TRBJ1-3
D gene: NA
CDR3 length: 15
clone size: NA
CDR3 protein: CASSVSGTLGNTIYF
CDR3 DNA: TGTGCCAGCAGCGTCTCCGGGACACTCGGAAACACCATATATTTT

V gene: TRBV9
J gene: TRBJ1-1
D gene: NA
CDR3 length: 15
clone size: NA
CDR3 protein: CASSVDGGANTEAFF
CDR3 DNA: TGTGCCAGCAGCGTAGATGGGGGCGCGAACACTGAAGCTTTCTTT

V gene: TRBV7-2
J gene: TRBJ1-2
D gene: NA
CDR3 length: 15
clone size: NA
CDR3 protein: CASSSFDGGFYGYTF
CDR3 DNA: TGTGCCAGCAGCTCCTTCGACGGAGGATTCTATGGCTACACCTTC

V gene: TRBV11-3
J gene: TRBJ2-7
D gene: NA
CDR3 length: 17
clone size: medium-sized
CDR3 protein: CASSPGQGGRSSYEQYF
CDR3 DNA: TGTGCCAGCAGCCCGGGCCAGGGGGGCCGTAGCTCCTACGAGCAGTACTTC

V gene: TRBV13
J gene: TRBJ2-5
D gene: TRBD2
CDR3 length: 13
clone size: NA
CDR3 protein: CASSHGLGKTQYF
CDR3 DNA: TGTGCCAGCAGCCACGGACTAGGGAAGACCCAGTACTTC

V gene: TRBV6-6
J gene: TRBJ2-7
D gene: NA
CDR3 length: 12
clone size: NA
CDR3 protein: CASSYSPYEQYF
CDR3 DNA: TGTGCCAGCAGTTACTCGCCGTACGAGCAGTACTTC

V gene: TRBV28
J gene: TRBJ2-2
D gene: TRBD2
CDR3 length: 16
clone size: NA
CDR3 protein: CASSFSLAGSDGELFF
CDR3 DNA: TGTGCCAGCAGTTTCAGTCTAGCGGGGAGTGACGGGGAGCTGTTTTTT

V gene: TRBV7-9
J gene: TRBJ2-4
D gene: TRBD1
CDR3 length: 17
clone size: NA
CDR3 protein: CASSSPDRGITKNIQYF
CDR3 DNA: TGTGCCAGCAGCTCGCCGGACAGGGGAATTACCAAAAACATTCAGTACTTC

V gene: TRBV28
J gene: TRBJ2-5
D gene: NA
CDR3 length: 13
clone size: NA
CDR3 protein: CASSPQGLGTQYF
CDR3 DNA: TGTGCCAGCAGTCCGCAGGGGTTGGGGACCCAGTACTTC

V gene: TRBV11-2
J gene: TRBJ2-3
D gene: TRBD2
CDR3 length: 16
clone size: NA
CDR3 protein: CASSKSGLAGADTQYF
CDR3 DNA: TGTGCCAGCAGCAAATCGGGACTAGCGGGGGCAGATACGCAGTATTTT

V gene: TRBV7-8
J gene: TRBJ1-1
D gene: NA
CDR3 length: 13
clone size: NA
CDR3 protein: CASSRSSGREAFF
CDR3 DNA: TGTGCCAGCAGCCGGTCGTCGGGACGGGAGGCTTTCTTT

V gene: TRBV5-4
J gene: TRBJ2-7
D gene: NA
CDR3 length: 11
clone size: NA
CDR3 protein: CASSLGGEQYF
CDR3 DNA: TGTGCCAGCAGCCTCGGAGGCGAGCAGTACTTC

V gene: TRBV6-5
J gene: TRBJ2-5
D gene: NA
CDR3 length: 15
clone size: NA
CDR3 protein: CASSYMGSNQETQYF
CDR3 DNA: TGTGCCAGCAGTTACATGGGGTCCAACCAAGAGACCCAGTACTTC

V gene: TRBV28
J gene: TRBJ1-5
D gene: TRBD1
CDR3 length: 15
clone size: NA
CDR3 protein: CASCNPGQLNQPQHF
CDR3 DNA: TGTGCCAGCTGCAATCCGGGACAGCTCAATCAGCCCCAGCATTTT

V gene: TRBV10-3
J gene: TRBJ2-7
D gene: NA
CDR3 length: 15
clone size: NA
CDR3 protein: CAISESGRRPYEQYF
CDR3 DNA: TGTGCCATCAGTGAGTCAGGGCGGAGACCCTACGAGCAGTACTTC

V gene: TRBV5-4
J gene: TRBJ2-5
D gene: TRBD1
CDR3 length: 14
clone size: once
CDR3 protein: CASSPGQGQETQYF
CDR3 DNA: TGTGCCAGCAGCCCCGGACAGGGCCAAGAGACCCAGTACTTC

V gene: TRBV9
J gene: TRBJ1-6
D gene: NA
CDR3 length: 14
clone size: NA
CDR3 protein: CASSVVGQNSPLHF
CDR3 DNA: TGTGCCAGCAGCGTAGTGGGACAAAATTCACCCCTCCACTTT

V gene: TRBV7-2
J gene: TRBJ1-6
D gene: NA
CDR3 length: 14
clone size: once
CDR3 protein: CASSLGGGNSPLHF
CDR3 DNA: TGTGCCAGCAGCTTGGGGGGTGGTAATTCACCCCTCCACTTT

V gene: TRBV5-4
J gene: TRBJ2-3
D gene: NA
CDR3 length: 13
clone size: NA
CDR3 protein: CASSLRGSDTQYF
CDR3 DNA: TGTGCCAGCAGCTTGAGGGGGTCAGATACGCAGTATTTT

V gene: TRBV6-1
J gene: TRBJ1-3
D gene: NA
CDR3 length: 18
clone size: NA
CDR3 protein: CASSEMWVGRGSGNTIYF
CDR3 DNA: TGTGCCAGCAGTGAAATGTGGGTCGGCAGGGGCTCTGGAAACACCATATATTTT

V gene: TRBV6-1
J gene: TRBJ2-7
D gene: NA
CDR3 length: 13
clone size: few
CDR3 protein: CASRGAQKNEQYF
CDR3 DNA: TGTGCCAGCAGAGGGGCGCAAAAGAACGAGCAGTACTTC

V gene: TRBV20-1
J gene: TRBJ1-2
D gene: NA
CDR3 length: 10
clone size: NA
CDR3 protein: CSAGNYGYTF
CDR3 DNA: TGCAGTGCCGGTAACTATGGCTACACCTTC

V gene: TRBV7-2
J gene: TRBJ1-2
D gene: TRBD1
CDR3 length: 18
clone size: NA
CDR3 protein: CASSLGAPATGSSYGYTF
CDR3 DNA: TGTGCCAGCAGCTTAGGGGCCCCCGCGACAGGGAGTTCCTATGGCTACACCTTC

V gene: TRBV10-1
J gene: TRBJ2-3
D gene: NA
CDR3 length: 12
clone size: NA
CDR3 protein: CASSETTDTQYF
CDR3 DNA: TGCGCCAGCAGTGAGACCACAGATACGCAGTATTTT

V gene: TRBV6-1
J gene: TRBJ2-1
D gene: NA
CDR3 length: 12
clone size: NA
CDR3 protein: CASGYLNNEQFF
CDR3 DNA: TGTGCCAGCGGGTACTTAAACAATGAGCAGTTCTTC

V gene: TRBV12-5
J gene: TRBJ2-1
D gene: TRBD1
CDR3 length: 17
clone size: NA
CDR3 protein: CASGLANTGGKRNEQFF
CDR3 DNA: TGTGCTAGTGGTTTGGCCAACACAGGGGGGAAGAGGAATGAGCAGTTCTTC

V gene: TRBV25-1
J gene: TRBJ2-3
D gene: NA
CDR3 length: 13
clone size: once
CDR3 protein: CASRRSRTDTQYF
CDR3 DNA: TGTGCCAGCCGACGCAGTCGCACAGATACGCAGTATTTT

V gene: TRBV30
J gene: TRBJ2-1
D gene: NA
CDR3 length: 13
clone size: NA
CDR3 protein: CAWSPDRYNEQFF
CDR3 DNA: TGTGCCTGGAGTCCAGACCGCTACAATGAGCAGTTCTTC